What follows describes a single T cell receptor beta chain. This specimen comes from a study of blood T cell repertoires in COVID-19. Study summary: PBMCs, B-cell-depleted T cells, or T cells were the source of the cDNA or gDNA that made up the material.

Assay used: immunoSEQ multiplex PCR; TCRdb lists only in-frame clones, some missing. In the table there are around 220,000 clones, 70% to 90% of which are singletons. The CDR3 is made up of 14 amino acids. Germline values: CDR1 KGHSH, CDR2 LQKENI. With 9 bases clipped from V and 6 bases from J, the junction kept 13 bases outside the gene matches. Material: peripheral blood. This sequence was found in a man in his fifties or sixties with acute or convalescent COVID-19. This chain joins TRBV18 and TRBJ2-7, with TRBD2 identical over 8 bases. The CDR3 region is CASSEGLAGAEQYF. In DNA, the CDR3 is TGTGCCAGTTCCGAAGGGCTAGCGGGCGCCGAGCAGTACTTC. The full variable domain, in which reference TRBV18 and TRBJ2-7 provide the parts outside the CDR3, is NAGVMQNPRHLVRRRGQEARLRCSPMKGHSHVYWYRQLPEEGLKFMVYLQKENIIDESGMPKERFSAEFPKEGPSILRIQQVVRGDSAAYFCASSEGLAGAEQYFGPGTRLTVT.